This T cell receptor (beta chain) was captured in a study of vaccination effects on CD4 cells after COVID-19. Data came from immunoSEQ multiplex PCR; TCRdb stores just in-frame clones and leaves some out. The table has around 75,000 clones, roughly two thirds seen once; the top ten hold over 4.5%. CDR1 is MNHEY, CDR2 SVGEGT, per germline. The length of the CDR3 is 17 residues. V dropped 2 bases and J dropped 5; count of bases not matched to a gene: 13. Using viral peptide pools, the ViraFEST assay grew out antigen-specific CD4+ T cells prior to sequencing. Subsequent to 10 days of culture, CD4+ T cells were isolated. By PCR, the person was confirmed to have had SARS-CoV-2 infection between March and December 2020. Half the medium was replaced with IL-2 medium on days 3 and 7. Notes on this clone: No antigen is known for it.

The chain couples TRBV6-2 or TRBV6-3 to TRBJ2-7; 9 bases match TRBD2. The sequence derives from a human donor who had a prior SARS-CoV-2 infection. The sample consisted of CD4+ T cells from PBMCs cultured with HIV peptides, taken before COVID-19 vaccination. Subset noted: HIV-1 Nef peptide pool negative control/reference culture. The CDR3 DNA reads as TGTGCCAGCAGTTACGAGTGGATGCGAGCGGGAGGCCACGAGCAGTACTTC. This translates into CASSYEWMRAGGHEQYF.